The 2 T cell receptor beta chains listed next were all sequenced from one sample in a study of regulatory T cells in long-lasting Graves disease. In building TCR beta libraries, iRepertoire HTBI primers were used together with Arm-PCR of CDR3 regions. TCRdb processed the multiplex PCR reads anew with MiXCR; each CDR3 protein has one entry. Of some 420,000 distinct CDR3 sequences listed, roughly 23% were seen once; the top ten hold approximately 14%. Time point noted: persistent/refractory GD, antithyroid drugs over 5 years with positive TRAb. RNA extracted from PBMCs served as the sequencing template. This sample comprised peripheral blood mononuclear cells (PBMCs), obtained when the disease was refractory, from a patient treated with antithyroid drugs. The receptors stem from a female donor with Graves disease.

In the case of this clonotype: A much larger clone sits a single nucleotide away, making a read error possible. V is TRBV6-2 or TRBV6-3 and J is TRBJ2-2; 13 nucleotides align to TRBD2. Germline V gene sequence: CDR1 MNHEY, CDR2 SVGEGT. The CDR3 is made up of 17 amino acids. The CDR3 region has the DNA TGTGCCGGCAGTTCGGGACTAGCGGGGACGCGGGACGGGGAGCTGTTTTTT. It encodes CAGSSGLAGTRDGELFF.

This clonotype came up many times. This chain connects TRBV12-3 or TRBV12-4 to TRBJ2-4; no reliable D call. V was shortened by 3 bases and J by 8 bases, with 8 bases between the two germline ends. This CDR3 has 12 residues. The CDR3 is CASSFVRDIQYF. Written as DNA, the CDR3 is TGTGCCAGCAGTTTCGTCCGTGACATTCAGTACTTC.